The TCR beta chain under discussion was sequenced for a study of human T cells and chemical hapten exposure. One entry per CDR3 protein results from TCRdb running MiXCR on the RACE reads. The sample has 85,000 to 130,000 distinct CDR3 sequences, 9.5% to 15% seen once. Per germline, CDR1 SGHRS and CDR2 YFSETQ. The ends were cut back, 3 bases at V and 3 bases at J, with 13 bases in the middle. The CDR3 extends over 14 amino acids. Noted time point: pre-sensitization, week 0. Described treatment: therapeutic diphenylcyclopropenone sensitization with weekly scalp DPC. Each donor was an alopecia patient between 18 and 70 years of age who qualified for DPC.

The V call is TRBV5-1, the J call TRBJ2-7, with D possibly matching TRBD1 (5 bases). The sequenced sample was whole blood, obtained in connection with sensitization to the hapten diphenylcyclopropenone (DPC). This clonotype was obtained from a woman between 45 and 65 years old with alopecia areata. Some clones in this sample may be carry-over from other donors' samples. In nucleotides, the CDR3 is TGCGCCAGCAGCTCGACAGTCAGCAGCTACGAGCAGTACTTC. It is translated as CASSSTVSSYEQYF.